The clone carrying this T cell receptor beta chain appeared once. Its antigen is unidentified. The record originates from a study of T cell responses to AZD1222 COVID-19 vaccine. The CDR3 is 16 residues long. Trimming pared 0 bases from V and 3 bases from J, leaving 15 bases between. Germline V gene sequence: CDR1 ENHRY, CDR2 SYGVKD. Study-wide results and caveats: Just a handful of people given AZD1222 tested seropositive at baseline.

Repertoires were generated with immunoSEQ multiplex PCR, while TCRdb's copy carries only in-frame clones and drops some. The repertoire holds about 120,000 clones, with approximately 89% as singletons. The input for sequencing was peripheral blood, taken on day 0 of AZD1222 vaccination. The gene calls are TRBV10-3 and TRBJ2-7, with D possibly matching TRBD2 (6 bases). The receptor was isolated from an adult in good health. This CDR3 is CAISESIAAPNYEQYF. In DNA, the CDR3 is TGTGCCATCAGTGAGTCGATAGCGGCTCCGAACTACGAGCAGTACTTC.